The clone carrying this TCR beta chain is a singleton in its sample. This specimen belongs to a study of blood T cell repertoires in COVID-19. Libraries were prepared by immunoSEQ multiplex PCR; TCRdb keeps only in-frame clonotypes and omits some of them. In the table there are about 94,000 clones, around 87% of which are singletons. Germline V gene sequence: CDR1 GTSNPN, CDR2 SVGIG (reference sequence). The CDR3 has 12 residues. Trimming removed 0 bases at V and 4 bases at J, with 4 bases between. The receptor was derived from a human donor with acute or convalescent COVID-19. The donor label of this sample is uncertain. The chain employs TRBV30 and TRBJ2-1; D call uncertain. Sequenced material: peripheral blood. CDR3 DNA: TGTGCCTGGAGTGTACTTTACAATGAGCAGTTCTTC. Translating gives CAWSVLYNEQFF.